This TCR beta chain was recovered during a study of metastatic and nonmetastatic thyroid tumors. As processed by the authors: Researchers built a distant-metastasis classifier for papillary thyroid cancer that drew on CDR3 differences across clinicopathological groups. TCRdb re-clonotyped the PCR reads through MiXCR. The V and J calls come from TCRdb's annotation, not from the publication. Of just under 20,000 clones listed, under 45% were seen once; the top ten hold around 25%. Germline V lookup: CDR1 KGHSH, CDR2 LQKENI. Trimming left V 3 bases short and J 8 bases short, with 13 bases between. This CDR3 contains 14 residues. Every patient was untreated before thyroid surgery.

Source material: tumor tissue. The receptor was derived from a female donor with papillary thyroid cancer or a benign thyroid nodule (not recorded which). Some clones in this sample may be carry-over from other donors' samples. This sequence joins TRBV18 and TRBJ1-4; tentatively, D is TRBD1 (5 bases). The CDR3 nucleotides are TGTGCCAGCTCACCCGGCGGGGGGTTCGAAAAACTGTTTTTT. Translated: CASSPGGGFEKLFF.